This T cell receptor beta chain is drawn from a study of radiotherapy plus CTLA-4 blockade in lung cancer (dated by TCRdb to 2016 to 2018). Regarding the complete study: Objective responses occurred in roughly a sixth of enrolled patients, and about 30% achieved disease control.

Focal radiation therapy combined with CTLA-4 blockade (ipilimumab) was tested in patients with chemo-refractory metastatic non-small-cell lung cancer. Library preparation employed the immunoSEQ multiplex PCR assay. What TCRdb holds here is the immuneACCESS table cut down to in-frame rearrangements. Part of the clones is not present; checked against another copy, under half of the missing clones reflect an unresolved V gene, and the others are unexplained. This sample holds approximately 60,000 clones; about 72% were observed only once. The biggest ten clones account for 4% to 5.5% of the sample. V sheds 4 bases and J sheds 0 bases, leaving 8 bases between their ends. Counted from cysteine to phenylalanine, this CDR3 has 14 amino acids. The only DNA kept is the CDR3, 42 bases in frame from the first base. According to the germline V gene, CDR1 reads MGHRA and CDR2 reads YSYEKL. Broader findings and caveats from the paper: After treatment with radiotherapy and ipilimumab, TCR clones that came from tumors expanded in the peripheral blood. Increased serum interferon-beta after radiation, together with early dynamic changes in blood T cell clones, were reported to be the strongest predictors of response.

As to this clone: Its cognate antigen has yet to be identified. Qualities for individual bases were not recorded, and no much larger clone is one base off.

Here the sequenced sample was peripheral blood, taken from a patient treated with radiotherapy plus ipilimumab. This TCR was sampled from a human donor with non-small cell lung cancer who had a complete response to radiotherapy plus ipilimumab. The rearranged segments are TRBV4-1 and TRBJ2-3, with the D segment identity uncertain. In nucleotide form, the sequence is TGCGCCAGCAGCCCGAGCTCAAGCACAGATACGCAGTATTTT. This sequence encodes CASSPSSSTDTQYF.